The rows below give T cell receptor beta chains drawn from one sample of a study of shared clonotypes between healthy human individuals. Here immunoSEQ multiplex PCR was the method, and the copy in TCRdb shows in-frame clones only, minus some. The sample records almost 700,000 clones, around 90% being singletons. Sequencing input: naive CD8+ T cells sorted from blood. Receptors originate from a man aged 30 to 45 in good health. Each CDR3 is given with its conserved first and last residue.

CDR3aa: CASGDRLSNVLTF; j_gene: TRBJ2-6; v_gene: TRBV27
CDR3aa: CASSFLGAGEYEQYF; j_gene: TRBJ2-7; v_gene: TRBV5-4
CDR3aa: CASSLAVGVPTGANVLTF; j_gene: TRBJ2-6; v_gene: TRBV5-1
CDR3aa: CASSSPKREVDEQFF; j_gene: TRBJ2-1; v_gene: TRBV7-9
CDR3aa: CASSQGKTGLFHEQYF; j_gene: TRBJ2-7; v_gene: TRBV14
CDR3aa: CASSLMGDTQYF; j_gene: TRBJ2-3; v_gene: TRBV7-9
CDR3aa: CASSWGHYNEQFF; j_gene: TRBJ2-1; v_gene: TRBV27
CDR3aa: CASSQDGTSGRSEQFF; j_gene: TRBJ2-1; v_gene: TRBV4-2
CDR3aa: CASSLIGQGLLDEQYF; j_gene: TRBJ2-7; v_gene: TRBV7-3
CDR3aa: CASSFDGSRWNEQFF; j_gene: TRBJ2-1; v_gene: TRBV27
CDR3aa: CSARLGGHFCF; j_gene: TRBJ2-7; v_gene: TRBV20-1
CDR3aa: CASSSRQITDTQYF; j_gene: TRBJ2-3; v_gene: TRBV6-5
CDR3aa: CASSLAASGGPNTGELFF; j_gene: TRBJ2-2; v_gene: TRBV7-9
CDR3aa: CASSTGFHNEQFF; j_gene: TRBJ2-1; v_gene: TRBV6-6
CDR3aa: CASSGSGDPSGEQYF; j_gene: TRBJ2-7; v_gene: TRBV9
CDR3aa: CSVDPGRGTMNTEAFF; j_gene: TRBJ1-1; v_gene: TRBV29-1
CDR3aa: CASSVSGLAADTQYF; j_gene: TRBJ2-3; v_gene: TRBV9
CDR3aa: CAISPGREHTGELFF; j_gene: TRBJ2-2; v_gene: TRBV10-3
CDR3aa: CASSLGNSYEQYF; j_gene: TRBJ2-7; v_gene: TRBV4-2
CDR3aa: CASSLVSGSTYEQYF; j_gene: TRBJ2-7; v_gene: TRBV7-2
CDR3aa: CASSLGLAGGETQYF; j_gene: TRBJ2-5; v_gene: TRBV11-3
CDR3aa: CASSETGGPHEQFF; j_gene: TRBJ2-1; v_gene: TRBV6-4
CDR3aa: CASSLLDRGNEKLFF; j_gene: TRBJ1-4; v_gene: TRBV5-5
CDR3aa: CASSQDPGTDYYGYTF; j_gene: TRBJ1-2; v_gene: TRBV4-3
CDR3aa: CASSYGLASYEQYF; j_gene: TRBJ2-7; v_gene: TRBV6-5
CDR3aa: CASSSRTVPNYSYTF; j_gene: TRBJ1-2; v_gene: TRBV6-5
CDR3aa: CASSFVTGATDTQYF; j_gene: TRBJ2-3; v_gene: TRBV27
CDR3aa: CASRQAGAAYNEQFF; j_gene: TRBJ2-1; v_gene: TRBV5-4
CDR3aa: CASSPLDLDSSYNEQFF; j_gene: TRBJ2-1; v_gene: TRBV28
CDR3aa: CASSLRDRGRYGTEAFF; j_gene: TRBJ1-1; v_gene: TRBV5-4
CDR3aa: CASSTQGGNTEAFF; j_gene: TRBJ1-1; v_gene: TRBV6-6
CDR3aa: CASSEATGDLFAEAFF; j_gene: TRBJ1-1; v_gene: TRBV6-1